Included here is one T cell receptor (beta chain) sequence, with context. Its specificity is unknown. This sample is drawn from a study of cytomegalovirus exposure and HLA in healthy donors. Study-level background: Early on, a data release was issued that held roughly 84 million unique TCRs from HLA-typed donors.

13 Jbeta primers and 60 Vbeta primers were used for the PCR. Generated by immunoSEQ multiplex PCR, the TCRdb table keeps only in-frame clones and is missing some. The data contain approximately 93,000 clones, roughly 79% of them singletons. Broader study findings: TCR beta V- and J-gene trimming, according to a later analysis, was linked to a missense DCLRE1C variant.

The sample comprised PBMCs. The TCR sequence derives from a woman aged 35 to 49 in good health and CMV-seronegative.

The CDR3 loop is CASSLSGASTYEQYF. CDR3 sequence (DNA): TGTGCCAGCAGCTTAAGCGGGGCCTCCACCTACGAGCAGTACTTC. V is TRBV7-2 and J is TRBJ2-7; TRBD2 matches 7 bases. Germline V CDR1 and CDR2: SGHTA, FQGNSA. After removal of 2 bases from V and 2 bases from J, the junction contained 6 bases not matched to a gene. This CDR3 contains 15 residues.